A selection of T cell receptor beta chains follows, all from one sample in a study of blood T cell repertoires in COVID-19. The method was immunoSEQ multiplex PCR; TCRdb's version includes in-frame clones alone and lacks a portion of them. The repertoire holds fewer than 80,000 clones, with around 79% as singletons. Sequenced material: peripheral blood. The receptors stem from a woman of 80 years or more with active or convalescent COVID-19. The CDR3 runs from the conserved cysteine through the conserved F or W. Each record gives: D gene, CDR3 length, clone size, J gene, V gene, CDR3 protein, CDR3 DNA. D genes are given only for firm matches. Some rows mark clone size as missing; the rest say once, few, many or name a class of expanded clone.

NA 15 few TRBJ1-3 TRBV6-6 CASRGGELLGNTIYF TGTGCCAGCAGAGGGGGGGAACTTCTTGGAAACACCATATATTTT
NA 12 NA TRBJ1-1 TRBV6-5 CASGTGNTEAFF TGTGCCAGCGGGACTGGGAACACTGAAGCTTTCTTT
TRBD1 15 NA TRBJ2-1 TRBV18 CASSPQGAKVNEQFF TGTGCCAGCTCACCACAGGGGGCGAAGGTGAATGAGCAGTTCTTC
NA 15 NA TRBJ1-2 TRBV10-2 CASSDRGRANYGYTF TGCGCCAGCAGTGACAGGGGCAGAGCTAACTATGGCTACACCTTC
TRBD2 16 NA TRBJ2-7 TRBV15 CATSRGGLAGTEEQYF TGTGCCACCAGCAGAGGGGGACTAGCGGGGACAGAAGAGCAGTACTTC
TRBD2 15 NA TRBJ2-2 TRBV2 CASSETSGGTGELFF TGTGCCAGCAGTGAGACTAGCGGGGGCACCGGGGAGCTGTTTTTT
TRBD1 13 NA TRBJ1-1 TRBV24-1 CATRAKGATEAFF TGTGCCACCAGGGCGAAGGGGGCTACTGAAGCTTTCTTT
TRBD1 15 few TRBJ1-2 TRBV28 CASSPTGQGATGYTF TGTGCCAGCAGTCCGACGGGACAGGGGGCGACTGGCTACACCTTC
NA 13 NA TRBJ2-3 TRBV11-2 CASRRQNGDTQYF TGTGCCAGCAGGCGGCAAAACGGGGATACGCAGTATTTT
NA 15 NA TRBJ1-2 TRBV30 CAWTVDWKLNYGYTF TGTGCCTGGACCGTCGACTGGAAGCTTAACTATGGCTACACCTTC
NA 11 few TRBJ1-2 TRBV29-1 CSALIGYGYTF TGCAGCGCCCTGATCGGGTATGGCTACACCTTC
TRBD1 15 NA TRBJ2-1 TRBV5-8 CASSSGQGDYNEQFF TGTGCCAGCAGCTCGGGACAGGGGGACTACAATGAGCAGTTCTTC
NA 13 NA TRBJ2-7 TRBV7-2 CASSSRSSYEQYF TGTGCCAGCAGCTCCCGTTCTTCCTACGAGCAGTACTTC
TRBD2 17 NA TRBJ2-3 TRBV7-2 CASSAPGTSGISDTQYF TGTGCCAGCAGCGCCCCCGGGACTAGCGGGATTTCAGATACGCAGTATTTT
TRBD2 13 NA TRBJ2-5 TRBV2 CASRRGEGETQYF TGTGCCAGTAGGAGAGGGGAGGGAGAGACCCAGTACTTC
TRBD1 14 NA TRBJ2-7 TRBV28 CASSWTGRSYEQYF TGTGCCAGCAGTTGGACAGGGAGGTCCTACGAGCAGTACTTC
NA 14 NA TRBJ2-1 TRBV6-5 CASSYSGQGNEQFF TGTGCCAGCAGTTACTCGGGGCAGGGCAATGAGCAGTTCTTC
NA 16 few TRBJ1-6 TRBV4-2 CASSQDVGGDNSPLHF TGTGCCAGCAGCCAAGACGTGGGGGGGGATAATTCACCCCTCCACTTT
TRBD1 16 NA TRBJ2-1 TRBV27 CASSVQTGASYNEQFF TGTGCCAGCAGTGTCCAGACAGGGGCCTCCTACAATGAGCAGTTCTTC
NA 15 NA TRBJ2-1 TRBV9 CASSVVASRYNEQFF TGTGCCAGCAGCGTAGTGGCTAGCAGATACAATGAGCAGTTCTTC
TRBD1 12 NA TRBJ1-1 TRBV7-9 CASSRQGYEAFF TGTGCCAGCAGCCGACAGGGATATGAAGCTTTCTTT
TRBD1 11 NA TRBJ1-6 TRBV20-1 CSASPAGGLHF TGCAGTGCTAGCCCCGCAGGGGGTCTCCACTTT
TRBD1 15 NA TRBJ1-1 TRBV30 CAWSKRDRLNTEAFF TGTGCCTGGAGTAAGAGGGACAGGCTGAACACTGAAGCTTTCTTT
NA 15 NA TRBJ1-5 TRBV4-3 CASSQVQGRDQPQHF TGCGCCAGCAGCCAAGTTCAGGGTAGGGATCAGCCCCAGCATTTT
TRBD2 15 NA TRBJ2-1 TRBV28 CASTLASGSPNEQFF TGTGCCAGCACTTTAGCTAGCGGGAGTCCCAATGAGCAGTTCTTC
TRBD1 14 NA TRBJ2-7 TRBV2 CASSALGQGDEQYF TGTGCCAGCAGTGCACTGGGACAGGGCGACGAGCAGTACTTC
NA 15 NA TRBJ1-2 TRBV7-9 CASSLYRGDNYGYTF TGTGCCAGCAGCTTATACCGGGGGGACAACTATGGCTACACCTTC
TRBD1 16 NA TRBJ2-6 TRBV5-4 CASSRTGLSGANVLTF TGTGCCAGCAGCCGGACAGGTCTCTCTGGGGCCAACGTCCTGACTTTC
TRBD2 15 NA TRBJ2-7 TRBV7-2 CASSLAGGDAYEQYF TGTGCCAGCAGCCTAGCGGGGGGGGACGCCTACGAGCAGTACTTC